These T cell receptor beta chains were read from a single sample in a study of T cell changes during pregnancy in multiple sclerosis. Using immunoSEQ multiplex PCR, the repertoire was profiled, and TCRdb retains in-frame clones only, with some absent. The repertoire consists of about 54,000 clones, with approximately 92% occurring once and the leading ten covering roughly 1.2%. The sample consisted of peripheral blood, taken after pregnancy. These receptors originate from a female donor in good health, enrolled as a control in a pregnancy study. CDR3s include the opening cysteine and the closing phenylalanine or tryptophan. Fields, in order: CDR3 protein, V gene, J gene.

cdr3_aa: CASREQGQSYNEQFF
v_call: TRBV6-6
j_call: TRBJ2-1

cdr3_aa: CASNSRAPEAFF
v_call: TRBV19
j_call: TRBJ1-1

cdr3_aa: CASSEVRVMNTEAFF
v_call: TRBV6-1
j_call: TRBJ1-1

cdr3_aa: CATTGSPNTEAFF
v_call: TRBV2
j_call: TRBJ1-1

cdr3_aa: CASSLPPSGQVVAEAFF
v_call: TRBV5-4
j_call: TRBJ1-1

cdr3_aa: CASSSQVASAGNTIYF
v_call: TRBV7-8
j_call: TRBJ1-3

cdr3_aa: CASSQERGLAGGPSYEQYF
v_call: TRBV4-3
j_call: TRBJ2-7

cdr3_aa: CASSIDLRQAPQHF
v_call: TRBV19
j_call: TRBJ1-5

cdr3_aa: CASSLRAGSWTEAFF
v_call: TRBV7-2
j_call: TRBJ1-1

cdr3_aa: CASSQVGTGTNYGYTF
v_call: TRBV4-1
j_call: TRBJ1-2